The 19 T cell receptor beta chains given below trace back to one sample, sequenced in a study of blood T cell repertoires in COVID-19. The assay was immunoSEQ multiplex PCR, and TCRdb's table has in-frame clones only and misses some. The sample carries roughly 90,000 clones, roughly 79% recorded once. The material sequenced was peripheral blood. All receptors derive from a human donor in a cohort sampled during active COVID-19.

This clone has a single count. The gene calls are TRBV12-3 or TRBV12-4 and TRBJ2-3, with D possibly TRBD2 on 5 matching bases. This CDR3 contains 13 residues. Trimming took 6 bases from V and 1 from J, leaving 8 bases between them. The CDR3 bases are TGTGCCAGCAGACTTAGCGGCACAGATACGCAGTATTTT. Amino acids: CASRLSGTDTQYF.

The chain employs TRBV7-9 and TRBJ1-1; D unresolved. V gave up 7 bases and J gave up 4 bases, with 13 bases separating them. CDR3 size: 13 residues. Per the germline V gene, CDR1 is SEHNR and CDR2 is FQNEAQ (reference sequence). The DNA of the CDR3 is TGTGCCAGCACCAGTGTGGGAGCCACTGAAGCTTTCTTT. Protein: CASTSVGATEAFF.

This sequence joins TRBV18 and TRBJ1-1; D unresolved. V lost 6 bases to trimming and J lost 6 bases, with 17 bases between them. The CDR3 spans 14 residues. CDR1 and CDR2 from the germline V gene are KGHSH and LQKENI. This CDR3 reads CASSNQPSSAEAFF. The CDR3 DNA reads as TGTGCCAGCTCCAACCAACCTTCAAGCGCTGAAGCTTTCTTT.

In this sample, this clone turned up once. The chain has TRBV7-6 and TRBJ2-3; 7 bases are a match to TRBD2. CDR3 length equals 13 residues. Per germline, CDR1 SGHVS and CDR2 FNYEAQ. After removal of 8 bases from V and 4 bases from J, the junction contained 6 bases not matched to a gene. The CDR3 DNA sequence: TGTGCCAGCGCGCGACTAGCAGCAGATACGCAGTATTTT. Amino acid sequence: CASARLAADTQYF.

This chain joins TRBV4-2 and TRBJ1-2; 10 nucleotides line up with TRBD1. This CDR3 spans 14 amino acids. Germline loops: CDR1 LGHNA, CDR2 YNFKEQ. V was clipped by 1 base and J by 6 bases; unmatched bases: 2. This chain's CDR3 is CASSQAGTGDGYTF. The CDR3 DNA follows: TGTGCCAGCAGCCAAGCCGGGACAGGGGATGGCTACACCTTC.

The J gene is TRBJ1-6, the V gene TRBV6-1; tentative D call: TRBD1 (6 bases). This CDR3 contains 15 residues. The V end lost 0 bases, the J end lost 5 bases, and 8 bases lay between the germline ends. Germline values: CDR1 MNHNS, CDR2 SASEGT. CDR3 in amino acids: CASSEADRHNSPLHF. DNA for the CDR3: TGTGCCAGCAGTGAAGCGGACAGACATAATTCACCCCTCCACTTT.

The chain combines TRBV12-3 or TRBV12-4 with TRBJ2-1; a weak D match, TRBD2 (5 bases). This CDR3 comprises 12 residues. Trimming cost V 7 bases and J 6 bases, with 10 bases left between them. DNA for the CDR3: TGTGCCAGCAACCTAGCAGGCAATGAGCAGTTCTTC. Translating gives CASNLAGNEQFF.

The chain joins TRBV2 to TRBJ1-1; 7 bases line up with TRBD1. The CDR3 runs to 15 residues. CDR1 is SNHLY, CDR2 FYNNEI, per germline. Germline trimming cut 6 bases from V and 4 bases from J; bases unmatched to any gene: 11. The CDR3 DNA reads TGTGCCAGCAGGTTACAGGGGCCCTCTTCCACTGAAGCTTTCTTT. Residues: CASRLQGPSSTEAFF.

As to this clone: This sample includes further DNA sequences coding for the same CDR3. V and J are TRBV5-1 and TRBJ1-1; weak D call: TRBD1 (5 bases). Trimming shortened V by 0 bases and J by 5 bases, and 11 bases separated the two germline ends. There are 14 residues in the CDR3. In germline, CDR1 is SGHRS, CDR2 YFSETQ. This CDR3 is CASSLGRGNTEAFF. Here the CDR3 DNA reads TGCGCCAGCAGCTTGGGGCGGGGGAATACTGAAGCTTTCTTT.

This clone was observed a handful of times. The J gene is TRBJ2-1, the V gene TRBV12-3 or TRBV12-4; no definite D call. CDR3 size: 13 residues. Trimming removed 6 bases at V and 4 bases at J, with 10 bases between. The CDR3 DNA is TGTGCCAGCAGGAAGCAAATATACAATGAGCAGTTCTTC. It is translated as CASRKQIYNEQFF.

The CDR3 bases are TGTGCCAGCAGTTACTCGAGTAGGAGGGCTGAAGCTTTCTTT. Translated: CASSYSSRRAEAFF. V and J are TRBV6-5 and TRBJ1-1; D uncertain. The germline CDR1 and CDR2 sequences are MNHEY and SVGAGI. This CDR3 contains 14 residues. The germline V and J ends were trimmed by 0 bases and 6 bases, with 11 bases remaining between them.

This chain uses TRBV30 with TRBJ2-3; 8 bases agree with TRBD1. Germline CDR1 reads GTSNPN; CDR2 reads SVGIG (reference sequence). The CDR3 is made up of 14 amino acids. Unmatched junction bases numbered 5, after V lost 4 bases and J lost 2 bases. The CDR3 coding sequence is TGTGCCTGGAACTGGGGACAGGCCACAGATACGCAGTATTTT. This codes for CAWNWGQATDTQYF.

The chain employs TRBV5-1 and TRBJ2-1; maybe TRBD2 (5 bases). This CDR3 has 14 residues. V lost 1 base and J 8 bases, leaving 13 bases between the germline ends. Germline V gives CDR1 SGHRS, CDR2 YFSETQ. The CDR3 coding sequence is TGCGCCAGCAGCTTGTTGTCTGGGAGTGATGAGCAGTTCTTC. This encodes CASSLLSGSDEQFF.

V gene TRBV5-1 combines with J gene TRBJ2-5, with a tentative D call TRBD1 (6 bases). Trimming left V 6 bases short and J 2 bases short, with 14 bases between. Germline lookup yields CDR1 SGHRS and CDR2 YFSETQ. The CDR3 covers 14 residues. The CDR3 loop reads CASNPADRQETQYF. DNA for the CDR3: TGCGCCAGCAACCCCGCGGACAGACAAGAGACCCAGTACTTC.

V gene TRBV18 combines with J gene TRBJ2-5, with no clear D. V lost 3 bases and J lost 0, with 5 bases in between. Germline lookup yields CDR1 KGHSH and CDR2 LQKENI. The CDR3 runs to 13 residues. CDR3 region: CASSPGYQETQYF. The CDR3 DNA sequence: TGTGCCAGCTCACCCGGGTACCAAGAGACCCAGTACTTC.

The CDR3 region has the DNA TGCGCCAGCAGCCAGGGGAGGGCAAGGGGGAGCAATCAGCCCCAGCATTTT. As protein: CASSQGRARGSNQPQHF. This sequence joins TRBV4-1 and TRBJ1-5; the D gene is possibly TRBD1 (6 bases). Germline V gene data show CDR1 as MGHRA and CDR2 as YSYEKL. CDR3 size: 17 residues. The V and J ends lost 3 bases and 1 base respectively, with 16 bases between them.

Only one count was recorded for this clone. The genes are TRBV29-1 and TRBJ1-4; tentative D call: TRBD1 (5 bases). Germline V gives CDR1 SQVTM, CDR2 ANQGSEA. This CDR3 is built from 14 residues. V was shortened by 5 bases and J by 7 bases, with 17 bases between the two germline ends. The CDR3 region is CSVQAGRVGEKLFF. The CDR3 coding sequence is TGCAGCGTTCAAGCAGGCAGGGTGGGTGAAAAACTGTTTTTT.

The chain carries TRBV19 and TRBJ1-5, with no clear D. This CDR3 region has 15 residues. The ends were cut back, 2 bases at V and 4 bases at J, with 12 bases in the middle. Germline V gene lookup returns CDR1 LNHDA and CDR2 SQIVND (reference sequence). This chain's CDR3 is CASSITWATNQPQHF. In DNA, the CDR3 is TGTGCCAGTAGTATAACTTGGGCCACAAATCAGCCCCAGCATTTT.

V usage is TRBV5-6 and J usage is TRBJ1-2; a possible D gene is TRBD1 (5 bases). V lost 3 bases and J 7 bases, leaving 13 bases between the germline ends. CDR1 and CDR2 (germline): SGHDT, YYEEEE. The CDR3 is 13 amino acids. The CDR3 spells CASSSLDSAGYTF. DNA for the CDR3: TGTGCCAGCAGCTCCTTAGACAGCGCTGGCTACACCTTC.